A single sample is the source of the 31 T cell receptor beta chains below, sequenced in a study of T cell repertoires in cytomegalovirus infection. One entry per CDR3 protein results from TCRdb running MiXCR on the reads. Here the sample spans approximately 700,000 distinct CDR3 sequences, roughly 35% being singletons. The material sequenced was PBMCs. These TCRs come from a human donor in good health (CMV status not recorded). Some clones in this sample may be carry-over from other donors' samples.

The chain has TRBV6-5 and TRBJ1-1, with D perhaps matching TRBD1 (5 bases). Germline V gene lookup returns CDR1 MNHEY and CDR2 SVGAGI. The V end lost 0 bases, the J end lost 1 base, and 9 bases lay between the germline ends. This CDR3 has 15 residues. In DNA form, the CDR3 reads TGTGCCAGCAGTTACTCACAGGAGTGGAACACTGAAGCTTTCTTT. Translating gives CASSYSQEWNTEAFF.

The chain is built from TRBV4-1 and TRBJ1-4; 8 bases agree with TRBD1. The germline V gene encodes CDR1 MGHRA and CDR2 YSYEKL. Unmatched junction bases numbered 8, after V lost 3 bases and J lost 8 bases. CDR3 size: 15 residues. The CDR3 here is CASSHRTGRGEKLFF. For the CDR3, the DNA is TGCGCCAGCAGCCACCGGACAGGGAGAGGAGAAAAACTGTTTTTT.

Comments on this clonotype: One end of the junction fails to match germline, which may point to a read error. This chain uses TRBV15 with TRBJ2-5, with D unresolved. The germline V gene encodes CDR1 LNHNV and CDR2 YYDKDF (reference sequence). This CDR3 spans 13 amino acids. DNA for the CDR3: TGTGACACCAGCAGAGATCCTCAAGAGACCCAGTACTTC. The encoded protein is CDTSRDPQETQYF.

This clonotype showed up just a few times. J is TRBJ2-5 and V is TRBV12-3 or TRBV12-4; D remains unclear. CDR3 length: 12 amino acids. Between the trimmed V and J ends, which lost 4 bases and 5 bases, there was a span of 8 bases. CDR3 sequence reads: CASSSTPETQYF. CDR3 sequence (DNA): TGTGCCAGCAGTTCCACCCCGGAGACCCAGTACTTC.

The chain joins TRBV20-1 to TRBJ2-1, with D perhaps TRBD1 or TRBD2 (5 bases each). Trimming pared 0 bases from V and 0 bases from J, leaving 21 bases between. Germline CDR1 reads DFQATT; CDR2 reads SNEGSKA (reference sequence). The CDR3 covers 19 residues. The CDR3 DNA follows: TGCAGTGCTAGAGATTTAGGCCGGGGCTCCTTCAGCTCCTACAATGAGCAGTTCTTC. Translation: CSARDLGRGSFSSYNEQFF.

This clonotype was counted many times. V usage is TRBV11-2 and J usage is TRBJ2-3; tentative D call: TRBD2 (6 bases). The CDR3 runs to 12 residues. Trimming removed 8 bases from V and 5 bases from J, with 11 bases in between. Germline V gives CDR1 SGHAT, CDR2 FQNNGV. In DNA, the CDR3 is TGTGCCAGCGACGGGAGACTAGATACGCAGTATTTT. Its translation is CASDGRLDTQYF.

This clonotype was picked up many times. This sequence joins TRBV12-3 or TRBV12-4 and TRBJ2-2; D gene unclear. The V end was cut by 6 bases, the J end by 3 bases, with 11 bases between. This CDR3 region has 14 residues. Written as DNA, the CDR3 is TGTGCCAGCAGGCCCCAGTGGGACACCGGGGAGCTGTTTTTT. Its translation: CASRPQWDTGELFF.

CDR3 sequence (DNA): TGTGCCAGCAGCCCATTTAAGGGACGGACGCTGGATGGCTACACCTTC. This sequence encodes CASSPFKGRTLDGYTF. V and J are TRBV14 and TRBJ1-2; tentatively, D is TRBD1 (5 bases). Germline CDR1 is SGHDN and CDR2 is FVKESK. This CDR3 contains 16 residues. The V end lost 4 bases, the J end lost 6 bases, and 21 bases lay between the germline ends.

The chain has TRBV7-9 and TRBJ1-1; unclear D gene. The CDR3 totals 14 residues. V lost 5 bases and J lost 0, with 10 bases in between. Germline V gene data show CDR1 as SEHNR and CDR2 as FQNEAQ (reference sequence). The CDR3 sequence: CASSPDGLNTEAFF. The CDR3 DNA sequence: TGTGCCAGCAGCCCGGACGGATTGAACACTGAAGCTTTCTTT.

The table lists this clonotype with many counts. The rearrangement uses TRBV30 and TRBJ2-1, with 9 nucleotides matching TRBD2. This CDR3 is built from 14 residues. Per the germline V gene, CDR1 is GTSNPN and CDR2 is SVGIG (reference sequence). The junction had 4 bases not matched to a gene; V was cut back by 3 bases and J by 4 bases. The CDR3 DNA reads TGTGCCTGGAGGAATAGCGGGGGATACAATGAGCAGTTCTTC. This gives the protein CAWRNSGGYNEQFF.

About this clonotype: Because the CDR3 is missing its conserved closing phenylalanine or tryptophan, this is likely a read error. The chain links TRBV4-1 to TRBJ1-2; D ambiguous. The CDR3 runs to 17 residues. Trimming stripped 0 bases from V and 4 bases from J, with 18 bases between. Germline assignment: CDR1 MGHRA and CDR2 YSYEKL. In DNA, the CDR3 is TGCGCCAGCAGCCAAGATTGGCTGACGACGGCGGCCTATGGCTACACCTTA. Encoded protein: CASSQDWLTTAAYGYTL.

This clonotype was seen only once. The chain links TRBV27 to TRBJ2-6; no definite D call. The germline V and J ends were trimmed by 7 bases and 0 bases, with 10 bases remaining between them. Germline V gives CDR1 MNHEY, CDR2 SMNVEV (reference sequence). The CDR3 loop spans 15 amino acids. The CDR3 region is CASTDGFSGANVLTF. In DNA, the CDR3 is TGTGCCAGCACAGACGGCTTCTCTGGGGCCAACGTCCTGACTTTC.

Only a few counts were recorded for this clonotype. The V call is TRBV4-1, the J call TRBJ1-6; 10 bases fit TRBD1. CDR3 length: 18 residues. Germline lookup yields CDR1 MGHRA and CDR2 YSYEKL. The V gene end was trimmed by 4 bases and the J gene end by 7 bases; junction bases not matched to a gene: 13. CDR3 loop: CASSPQGRTGGPNSPLHF. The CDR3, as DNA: TGCGCCAGCAGCCCCCAGGGGAGGACAGGGGGTCCAAATTCACCCCTCCACTTT.

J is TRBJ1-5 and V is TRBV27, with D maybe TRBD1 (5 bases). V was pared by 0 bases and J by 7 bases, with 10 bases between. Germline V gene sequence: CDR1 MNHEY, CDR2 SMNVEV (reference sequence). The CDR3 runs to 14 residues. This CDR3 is CASSLSGAGQPQHF. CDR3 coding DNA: TGTGCCAGCAGTTTATCCGGGGCGGGGCAGCCCCAGCATTTT.

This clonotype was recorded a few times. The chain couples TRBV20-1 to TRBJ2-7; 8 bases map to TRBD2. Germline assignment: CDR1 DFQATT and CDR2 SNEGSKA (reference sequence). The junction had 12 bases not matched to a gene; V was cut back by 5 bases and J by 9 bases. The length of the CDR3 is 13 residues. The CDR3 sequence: CSAPGGGGPMQYF. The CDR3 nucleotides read TGCAGTGCTCCGGGGGGGGGAGGGCCGATGCAGTACTTC.

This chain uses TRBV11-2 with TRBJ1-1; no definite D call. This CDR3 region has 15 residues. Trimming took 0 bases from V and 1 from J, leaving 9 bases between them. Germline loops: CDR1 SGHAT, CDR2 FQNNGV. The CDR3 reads CASSLDRRSNTEAFF. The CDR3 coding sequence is TGTGCCAGCAGCTTAGATCGTCGGTCGAACACTGAAGCTTTCTTT.

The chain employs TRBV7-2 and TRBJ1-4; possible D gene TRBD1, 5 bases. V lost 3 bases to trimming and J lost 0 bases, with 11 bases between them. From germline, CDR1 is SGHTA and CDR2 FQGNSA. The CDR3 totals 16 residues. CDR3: CASSFQPTATNEKLFF. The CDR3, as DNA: TGTGCCAGCAGCTTCCAGCCGACAGCAACTAATGAAAAACTGTTTTTT.

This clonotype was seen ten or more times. DNA for the CDR3: TGTGCCAGCAGCTTAGAGTCTAGTCGCAATGAGCAGTTCTTC. This encodes CASSLESSRNEQFF. This chain links TRBV11-2 with TRBJ2-1; D remains unclear. Germline V gene sequence: CDR1 SGHAT, CDR2 FQNNGV. This CDR3 spans 14 amino acids. V shed 0 bases and J shed 6 bases, with 9 bases lying between them.

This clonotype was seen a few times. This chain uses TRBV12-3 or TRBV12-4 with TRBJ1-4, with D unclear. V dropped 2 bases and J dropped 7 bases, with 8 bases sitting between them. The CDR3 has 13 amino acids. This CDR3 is CASSLPFSEKLFF. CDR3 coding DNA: TGTGCCAGCAGTTTACCGTTCAGTGAAAAACTGTTTTTT.

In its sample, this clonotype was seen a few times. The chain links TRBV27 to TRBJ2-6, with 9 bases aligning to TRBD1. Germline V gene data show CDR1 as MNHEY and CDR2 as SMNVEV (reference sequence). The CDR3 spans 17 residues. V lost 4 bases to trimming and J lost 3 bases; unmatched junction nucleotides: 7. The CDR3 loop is CASSSPGQGVGANVLTF. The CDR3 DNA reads TGTGCCAGCAGTTCCCCGGGACAGGGAGTTGGGGCCAACGTCCTGACTTTC. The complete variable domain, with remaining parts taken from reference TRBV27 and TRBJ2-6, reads EAQVTQNPRYLITVTGKKLTVTCSQNMNHEYMSWYRQDPGLGLRQIYYSMNVEVTDKGDVPEGYKVSRKEKRNFPLILESPSPNQTSLYFCASSSPGQGVGANVLTFGAGSRLTVL.

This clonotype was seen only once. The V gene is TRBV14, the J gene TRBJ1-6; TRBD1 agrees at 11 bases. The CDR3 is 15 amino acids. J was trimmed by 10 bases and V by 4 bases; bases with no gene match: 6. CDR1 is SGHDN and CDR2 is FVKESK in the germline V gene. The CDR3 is CASSPRDRGESPLHF. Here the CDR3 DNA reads TGTGCCAGCAGCCCCCGGGACAGGGGGGAGTCACCCCTCCACTTT. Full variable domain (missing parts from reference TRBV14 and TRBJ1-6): EAGVTQFPSHSVIEKGQTVTLRCDPISGHDNLYWYRRVMGKEIKFLLHFVKESKQDESGMPNNRFLAERTGGTYSTLKVQPAELEDSGVYFCASSPRDRGESPLHFGNGTRLTVT.

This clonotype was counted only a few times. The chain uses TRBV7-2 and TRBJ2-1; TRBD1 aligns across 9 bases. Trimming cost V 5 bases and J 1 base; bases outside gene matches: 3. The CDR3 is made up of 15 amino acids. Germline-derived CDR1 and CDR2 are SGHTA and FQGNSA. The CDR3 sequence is CASSHDRGSYNEQFF. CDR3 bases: TGTGCCAGCAGCCATGACAGGGGGTCCTACAATGAGCAGTTCTTC.

The CDR3 protein is CASSLNTPAYEQYF. CDR3 in DNA: TGTGCCAGCAGCTTAAACACTCCCGCCTACGAGCAGTACTTC. V usage is TRBV11-1 and J usage is TRBJ2-7, with unresolved D. V was pared by 2 bases and J by 2 bases, with 10 bases between. The CDR3 covers 14 residues. Germline V gives CDR1 SGHAT, CDR2 FQDESV (reference sequence).

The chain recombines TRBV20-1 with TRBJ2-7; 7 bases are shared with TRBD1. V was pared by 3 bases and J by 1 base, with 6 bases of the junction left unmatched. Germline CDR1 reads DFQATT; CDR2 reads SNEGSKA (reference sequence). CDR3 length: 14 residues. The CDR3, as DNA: TGCAGTGCTAGGACAGGGTCAAATTCCTACGAGCAGTACTTC. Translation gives CSARTGSNSYEQYF.

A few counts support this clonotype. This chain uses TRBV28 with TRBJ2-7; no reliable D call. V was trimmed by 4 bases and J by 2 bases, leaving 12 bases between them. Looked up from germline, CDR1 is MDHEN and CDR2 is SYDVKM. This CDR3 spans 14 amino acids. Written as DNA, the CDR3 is TGTGCCAGCAGTTCAGTCAGAGTCCCCTACGAGCAGTACTTC. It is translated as CASSSVRVPYEQYF.

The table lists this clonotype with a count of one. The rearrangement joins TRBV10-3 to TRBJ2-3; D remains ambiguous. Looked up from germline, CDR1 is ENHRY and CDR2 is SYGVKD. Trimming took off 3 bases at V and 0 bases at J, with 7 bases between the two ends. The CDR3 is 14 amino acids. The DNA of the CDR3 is TGTGCCATCAGTGATCAGACTAGCACAGATACGCAGTATTTT. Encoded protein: CAISDQTSTDTQYF.

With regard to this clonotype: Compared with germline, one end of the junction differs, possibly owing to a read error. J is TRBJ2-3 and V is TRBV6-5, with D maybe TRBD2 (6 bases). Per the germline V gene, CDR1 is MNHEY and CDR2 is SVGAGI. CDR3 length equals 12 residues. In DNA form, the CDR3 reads TGTGCCGGCAGTTACGGGGGACCAACGCAGTATTTT. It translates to CAGSYGGPTQYF.

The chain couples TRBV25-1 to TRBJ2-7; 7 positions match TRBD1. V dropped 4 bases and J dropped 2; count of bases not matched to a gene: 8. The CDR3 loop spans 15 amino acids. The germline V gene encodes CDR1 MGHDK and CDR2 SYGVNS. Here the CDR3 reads CASSVRQGRTYEQYF. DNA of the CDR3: TGTGCCAGCAGTGTCAGACAGGGCAGGACCTACGAGCAGTACTTC.

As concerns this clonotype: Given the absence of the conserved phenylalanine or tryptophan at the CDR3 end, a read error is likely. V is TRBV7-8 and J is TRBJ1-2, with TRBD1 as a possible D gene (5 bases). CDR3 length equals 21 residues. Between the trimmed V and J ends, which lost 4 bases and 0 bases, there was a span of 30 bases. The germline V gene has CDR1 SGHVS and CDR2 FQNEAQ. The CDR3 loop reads CASSSLLVQGRNRFANYGYTL. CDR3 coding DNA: TGTGCCAGCAGCTCTTTATTGGTCCAGGGTCGCAACAGGTTCGCTAACTATGGCTACACCTTG.

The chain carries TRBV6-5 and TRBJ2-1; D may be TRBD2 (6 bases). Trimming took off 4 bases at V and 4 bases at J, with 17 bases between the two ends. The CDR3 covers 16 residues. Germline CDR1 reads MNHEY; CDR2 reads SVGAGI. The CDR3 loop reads CASSSHVVGGYNEQFF. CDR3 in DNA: TGTGCCAGCAGTTCCCATGTGGTGGGGGGATACAATGAGCAGTTCTTC.

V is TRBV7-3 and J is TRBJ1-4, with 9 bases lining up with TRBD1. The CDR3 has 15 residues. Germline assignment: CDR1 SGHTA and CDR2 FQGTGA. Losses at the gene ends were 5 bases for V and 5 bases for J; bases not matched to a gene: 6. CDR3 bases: TGTGCCAGCAGCCCCGGACAGGGGAAGAATGAAAAACTGTTTTTT. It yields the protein CASSPGQGKNEKLFF.